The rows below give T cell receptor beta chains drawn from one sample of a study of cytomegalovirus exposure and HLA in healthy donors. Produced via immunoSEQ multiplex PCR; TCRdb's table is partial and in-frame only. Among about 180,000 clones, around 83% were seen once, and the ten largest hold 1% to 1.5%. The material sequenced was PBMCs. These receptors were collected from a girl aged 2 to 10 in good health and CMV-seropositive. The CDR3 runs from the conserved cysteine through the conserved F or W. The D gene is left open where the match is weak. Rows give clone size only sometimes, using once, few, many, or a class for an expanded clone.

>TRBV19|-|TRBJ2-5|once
TGTGCCAGTAGTATGGGAGGAGGGACAGAAGAGACCCAGTACTTC
CASSMGGGTEETQYF
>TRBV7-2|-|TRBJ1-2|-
TGTGCCAGCAGCTCTAACCGGGAGGGTGGCTACACCTTC
CASSSNREGGYTF
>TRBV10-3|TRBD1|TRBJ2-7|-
TGTGCCATCAGTGGGACAGGATCCTACGAGCAGTACTTC
CAISGTGSYEQYF
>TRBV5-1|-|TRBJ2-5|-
TGCGCCAGCAGCCCCGGGGGTGGCCGAGAGACCCAGTACTTC
CASSPGGGRETQYF
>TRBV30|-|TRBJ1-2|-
TGTGCCTGGATAGGACTCAAGGGAGCCTCAGAGCCGTACTATGGCTACACCTTC
CAWIGLKGASEPYYGYTF
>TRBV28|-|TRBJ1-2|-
TGTGCCAGCAGTCCCGCGGAGAGCTATGGCTACACCTTC
CASSPAESYGYTF
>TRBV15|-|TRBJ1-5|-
TGTGCCACCAGCAGAGGGTTTATTGACAGTGGCAATCAGCCCCAGCATTTT
CATSRGFIDSGNQPQHF
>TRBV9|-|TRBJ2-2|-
TGTGCCAGCAGCTCCGGGGCAGGGGCGGCTACTACCGGGGAGCTGTTTTTT
CASSSGAGAATTGELFF
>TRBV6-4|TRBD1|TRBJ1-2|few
TGTGCCAGCAGTGACTCCGGGACAGGGGGCGGCTACACCTTC
CASSDSGTGGGYTF
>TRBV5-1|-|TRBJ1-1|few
TGCGCCAGCAGCTTCGGGGGGCGACAGAACACTGAAGCTTTCTTT
CASSFGGRQNTEAFF